A single sample is the source of the 6 T cell receptor beta chains below, sequenced in a study of Graves' ophthalmopathy and Graves' hyperthyroidism. RNA served as the template for amplifying TCR beta CDR3 regions. HTBI primers were employed in first-round RT-PCR, then a second-round multiplex PCR followed. MiXCR was run by TCRdb on the multiplex PCR reads, yielding one entry per CDR3 protein. The table includes some 520,000 distinct CDR3 sequences, 14% detected once. Sequencing input: blood. The source is a woman in her twenties or thirties with Graves' ophthalmopathy.

This clonotype was detected ten times or more. The rearrangement links TRBV6-4 to TRBJ2-7, with TRBD2 identical over 12 bases. Germline V gene data show CDR1 as MRHNA and CDR2 as SNTAGT. V dropped 5 bases and J dropped 2; count of bases not matched to a gene: 4. The CDR3 contains 15 residues. CDR3 DNA sequence: TGTGCCAGCAGTCACCGACTAGCGGGAGCCTACGAGCAGTACTTC. Its protein is CASSHRLAGAYEQYF.

The table lists this clonotype with many counts. The V gene is TRBV6-1, the J gene TRBJ1-1; no clear D gene. From germline, CDR1 is MNHNS and CDR2 SASEGT. V was clipped by 7 bases and J by 3 bases, with 15 bases between them. The CDR3 loop spans 14 amino acids. The DNA for the CDR3 is TGTGCCAGCATCGCCCGGCAGCCGGACACTGAAGCTTTCTTT. It is translated as CASIARQPDTEAFF.

The chain links TRBV28 to TRBJ1-5; maybe TRBD1 (6 bases). Trimming cost V 9 bases and J 4 bases, with 13 bases left between them. The germline V gene encodes CDR1 MDHEN and CDR2 SYDVKM. The CDR3 is 13 residues long. The CDR3 spells CARSRTVNQPQHF. In nucleotides, the CDR3 is TGTGCCAGGAGCCGGACAGTGAATCAGCCCCAGCATTTT.

V and J are TRBV6-1 and TRBJ1-2; TRBD1 might be the D (6 bases). CDR1 and CDR2 (germline): MNHNS, SASEGT. This CDR3 region has 13 residues. The V and J ends lost 6 bases and 5 bases respectively, with 13 bases between them. The CDR3 region has the DNA TGTGCCAGCAGAGGGGGGATAGGATATGGCTACACCTTC. It codes for CASRGGIGYGYTF.

This clonotype has ten or more counts. The chain recombines TRBV19 with TRBJ2-7; the match to TRBD2 covers 11 bases. Unmatched junction bases numbered 4, after V lost 5 bases and J lost 10 bases. The CDR3 loop spans 12 amino acids. Germline assignment: CDR1 LNHDA and CDR2 SQIVND (reference sequence). The CDR3: CASSPTSGRQYF. CDR3 DNA sequence: TGTGCCAGTAGTCCAACTAGCGGGAGACAGTACTTC.

The rearrangement links TRBV7-2 to TRBJ1-2; the D is unclear. V shed 4 bases and J shed 7 bases, with 10 bases lying between them. Germline V gene sequence: CDR1 SGHTA, CDR2 FQGNSA. The CDR3 has 12 amino acids. The CDR3: CASSSFDGGYTF. In DNA form, the CDR3 reads TGTGCCAGCAGCTCATTCGACGGTGGCTACACCTTC.